The T cell receptor beta chain under discussion was sequenced for a study of shared clonotypes between healthy human individuals. Study donors comprised healthy, HIV-negative adults devoid of recent acute infection or vaccination. CD8 memory comprised CD45RO+ plus CCR7-negative CD45RA+ TemRA cells. The CDR3 is 14 amino acids. V lost 4 bases and J lost 2, with 13 bases in between. Germline CDR1 is SGDLS and CDR2 is YYNGEE. Produced via immunoSEQ multiplex PCR; TCRdb's table is partial and in-frame only. This table holds 650,000 to 700,000 clones, 90% found once. Study-level points and caveats: Rarefaction analysis demonstrated incomplete sorted-subset sequencing notwithstanding large depth. Sample collection involved blood only; tissue repertoires are likely different.

As to this clone: The antigen remains unidentified.

Material for sequencing was memory CD8+ T cells from PBMCs. As for subset: CD45RO+ cells pooled with CCR7-negative TemRA cells. The source is a man between 18 and 29 years old in good health. Some clones in this sample may be carry-over from other donors' samples. The J gene is TRBJ2-7, the V gene TRBV9, with TRBD1 as a possible D gene (5 bases). The CDR3 loop is CASSYEAGTYEQYF. CDR3 in DNA: TGTGCCAGCAGCTACGAGGCAGGGACCTACGAGCAGTACTTC.